The 8 T cell receptor beta chains given below trace back to one sample, sequenced in a study of T cells in Graves' hyperthyroidism and ophthalmopathy. TCR beta CDR3 regions were amplified from RNA transcripts. The HTBI primer set served for first-round RT-PCR of the TCR CDR3. TCRdb reprocessed the multiplex PCR reads via MiXCR and lists one record per CDR3 protein. This table has roughly 660,000 distinct CDR3 sequences, around 15% appearing once. What was sequenced was blood. The receptors originated from a man aged 50 to 60 with Graves' hyperthyroidism.

The V call is TRBV5-1, the J call TRBJ2-5; D possibly uses TRBD1 or TRBD2 (5 bases each). Germline values: CDR1 SGHRS, CDR2 YFSETQ. V lost 0 bases, J lost 5 bases, and 17 bases lay in between. The CDR3 contains 16 residues. CDR3 DNA: TGCGCCAGCAGCTTGGGAGTGAGGGGCGATACGGAGACCCAGTACTTC. As protein: CASSLGVRGDTETQYF. Variable domain in full (rest from reference TRBV5-1 and TRBJ2-5): KAGVTQTPRYLIKTRGQQVTLSCSPISGHRSVSWYQQTPGQGLQFLFEYFSETQRNKGNFPGRFSGRQFSNSRSEMNVSTLELGDSALYLCASSLGVRGDTETQYFGPGTRLLVL.

In this sample, this clonotype turned up a few times. The rearrangement uses TRBV28 and TRBJ2-4; maybe TRBD1 (6 bases). This CDR3 has 13 amino acids. Germline CDR1 is MDHEN and CDR2 is SYDVKM. Trimming left V 8 bases short and J 8 bases short, with 16 bases between. CDR3 coding DNA: TGTGCCAGCGCCCAGGGGATTAGGGACATTCAGTACTTC. Translation: CASAQGIRDIQYF.

V usage is TRBV5-1 and J usage is TRBJ1-2; the match to TRBD1 covers 9 bases. The germline V gene has CDR1 SGHRS and CDR2 YFSETQ. The CDR3 loop spans 16 amino acids. V trimming: 4 bases; J trimming: 4 bases; junction bases outside the gene matches: 11. DNA for the CDR3: TGCGCCAGCAGCACGCGCCGGGACAGGGTATTCTATGGCTACACCTTC. This gives the protein CASSTRRDRVFYGYTF.

The chain uses TRBV7-3 and TRBJ2-3; 10 bases agree with TRBD1. Germline CDR1 and CDR2: SGHTA and FQGTGA. The CDR3 length is 16 residues. Losses at the gene ends were 2 bases for V and 6 bases for J; bases not matched to a gene: 8. The CDR3: CASSLGGGTGADTQYF. Written as DNA, the CDR3 is TGTGCCAGCAGCTTAGGTGGCGGGACAGGGGCCGATACGCAGTATTTT.

The table lists this clonotype with many counts. The V gene is TRBV20-1, the J gene TRBJ2-1; 12 bases are a match to TRBD2. The CDR3 runs 18 residues. Per the germline V gene, CDR1 is DFQATT and CDR2 is SNEGSKA (reference sequence). J lost 1 base, V lost 2 bases, and 9 bases had no gene match. Here the CDR3 reads CSARKGQGLAGSYNEQFF. In nucleotides, the CDR3 is TGCAGTGCTAGAAAGGGACAAGGACTAGCGGGGTCCTACAATGAGCAGTTCTTC.

This clonotype was seen ten or more times. Germline is not matched at one junction end, which may reflect a read error. The chain couples TRBV28 to TRBJ2-2; 7 nucleotides line up with TRBD2. Germline assignment: CDR1 MDHEN and CDR2 SYDVKM. This CDR3 contains 12 residues. The CDR3 DNA is TGCGCCATGGGGGGGACGACCGGGGAGCTGTTTTTT. The encoded protein is CAMGGTTGELFF.

The table lists this clonotype with many counts. The chain has TRBV5-1 and TRBJ1-3; no clear D. Trimming cost V 0 bases and J 2 bases, with 6 bases left between them. The CDR3 is 14 amino acids. The germline CDR1 and CDR2 sequences are SGHRS and YFSETQ. CDR3 coding DNA: TGCGCCAGCAGCTTGGCGGGGACTGGAAACACCATATATTTT. Translating it yields CASSLAGTGNTIYF.

The chain couples TRBV2 to TRBJ2-7; 8 bases line up with TRBD1. Germline CDR1 is SNHLY and CDR2 is FYNNEI. The junction had 16 bases not matched to a gene; V was cut back by 5 bases and J by 4 bases. There are 17 residues in the CDR3. For the CDR3, the DNA is TGTGCCAGCAGTCGACCCATTTGGGACAGGAACGCGTACGAGCAGTACTTC. Amino acids: CASSRPIWDRNAYEQYF.